This T cell receptor (beta chain) was sequenced during a study of cytomegalovirus exposure and HLA in healthy donors. Notes on the study in general: Altogether, 150 to 200 TCR beta chains were recorded as cytomegalovirus-associated. Rare TCR sequences predominated, though certain public TCRs were found in many donors. Specificity for CMV antigens was confirmed in vitro for a few of the CMV-associated chains.

Sequencing was performed with immunoSEQ multiplex PCR; in TCRdb, only in-frame clones are kept and a portion is missing. The top ten hold around 1.4% of the sample, which has around 60,000 clones, just over 90% seen once. Note on this clone: No antigen is known for it.

The CDR3 length is 13 residues. Trimming shortened V by 5 bases and J by 4 bases, and 11 bases separated the two germline ends. Per germline, CDR1 MNHNS and CDR2 SASEGT. J is TRBJ1-2 and V is TRBV6-1, with a weak D call TRBD1 (5 bases). Sequencing used PBMCs. The origin of this receptor is a woman between 18 and 29 years old in good health and CMV-seronegative. The CDR3 DNA sequence: TGTGCCAGCAGTATTCCGGGGGTCTATGGCTACACCTTC. Translated, it gives CASSIPGVYGYTF.